This TCR beta chain derives from a study of tumor and adjacent non-tumor tissue in lung cancer. Study-level findings and limits: Tumor TCR diversity, when higher, was linked to shorter survival. In normal lung, the top 100 clones were significantly more dominant than in tumor.

RNA was extracted from bulk tissue without any cell sorting. A modified ARM-PCR protocol with three rounds of nested PCR amplified TCRbeta. MiXCR, applied by TCRdb to the multiplex PCR reads, yields one record per CDR3 protein. The profile shows around 79,000 distinct CDR3 sequences, 72% of them singletons. This clonotype was counted a few times. Its antigen is undetermined. Trimming removed 4 bases at V and 7 bases at J, with 16 bases between. Germline loops: CDR1 KGHDR, CDR2 SFDVKD. CDR3 length: 15 residues. This sequence joins TRBV24-1 and TRBJ1-5; a possible D gene is TRBD1 (5 bases). The source is a woman in her forties with non-small cell lung cancer. Sequenced input: lung tumor tissue. The CDR3 nucleotides read TGTGCCACCAGTGAAGGTTCAGGGCGGATGCAGCCCCAGCATTTT. This translates into CATSEGSGRMQPQHF.